This TCR beta chain was found in a study of blood T cell repertoires in COVID-19. Whole-study context: COVID-19 samples from acute and convalescent phases originated in the United States, Italy and Spain. Sample material is recorded as cDNA or gDNA derived from T cells, B-cell-depleted T cells, or PBMCs.

The authors' processing: Using reference gene primer amplification, nucleated cell counts were estimated. The table came from immunoSEQ multiplex PCR; TCRdb's copy has only in-frame clones and leaves some out. The V and J calls and clone size are taken from that table; D and trimming were inferred from the DNA. The data show roughly 210,000 clones, about 87% seen once. CDR1 is MNHNY, CDR2 SVGAGI, per germline (reference sequence). The CDR3 is 16 residues long. Deletions cut 5 bases from V and 5 bases from J, with 21 bases between. This clone came up a few times. Sequencing was performed on peripheral blood. The receptor's source is a man in his sixties or seventies with acute or convalescent COVID-19. The chain combines TRBV6-6 with TRBJ2-5; a possible D gene is TRBD1 (7 bases). The DNA for the CDR3 is TGTGCCAGCAGTCCAGAACTAGCACCAGGGGGGGAGACCCAGTACTTC. This gives the protein CASSPELAPGGETQYF.